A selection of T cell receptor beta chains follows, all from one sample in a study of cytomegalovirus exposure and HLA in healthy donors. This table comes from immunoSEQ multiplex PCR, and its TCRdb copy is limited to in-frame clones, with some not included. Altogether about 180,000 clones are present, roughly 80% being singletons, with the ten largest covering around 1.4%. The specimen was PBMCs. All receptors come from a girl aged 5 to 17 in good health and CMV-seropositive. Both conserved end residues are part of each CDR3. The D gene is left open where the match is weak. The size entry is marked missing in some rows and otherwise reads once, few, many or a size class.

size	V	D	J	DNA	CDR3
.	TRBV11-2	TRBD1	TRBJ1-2	TGTGCCAGCAGCTTAGGGAGGACAGGGACCTATGGCTACACCTTC	CASSLGRTGTYGYTF
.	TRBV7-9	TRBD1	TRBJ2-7	TGTGCCAGCAGCCCACCGTCGGGACAGGGCTACGAGCAGTACTTC	CASSPPSGQGYEQYF
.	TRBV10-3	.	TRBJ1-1	TGTGCCATCAGTGACCCGAGAATATTGGACACTGAAGCTTTCTTT	CAISDPRILDTEAFF
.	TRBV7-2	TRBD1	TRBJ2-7	TGTGCCAGCAACTGGGGGACAGGAGCCTACGAGCAGTACTTC	CASNWGTGAYEQYF
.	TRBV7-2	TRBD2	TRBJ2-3	TGTGCCAGCAGCATAGTAGCGGGAGCAGATACGCAGTATTTT	CASSIVAGADTQYF
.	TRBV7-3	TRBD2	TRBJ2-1	TGTGCCAGCAGCTACGGACTAGCGGGATCATCGAATGAGCAGTTCTTC	CASSYGLAGSSNEQFF
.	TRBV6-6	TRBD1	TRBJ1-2	TGTGCCAGCAGCTACGGGACAGACTATGGCTACACCTTC	CASSYGTDYGYTF
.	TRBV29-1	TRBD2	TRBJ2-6	TGCAGCGTCCCCACTAGCGGCGACTCTGGGGCCAACGTCCTGACTTTC	CSVPTSGDSGANVLTF
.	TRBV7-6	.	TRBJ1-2	TGTGCCAGCAGCTTAGCGGGGGAGGGCTATGGCTACACCTTC	CASSLAGEGYGYTF
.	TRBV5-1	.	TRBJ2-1	TGCGCCAGCAGCCACGTAGCTGACGAGCAGTTCTTC	CASSHVADEQFF
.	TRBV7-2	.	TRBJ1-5	TGTGCCAGCAGCTTAGCCCGGGGGGGCCAGCCCCAGCATTTT	CASSLARGGQPQHF
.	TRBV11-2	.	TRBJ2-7	TGTGCCAGCAGCTCGGACCCCGACAGCTCCTACGAGCAGTACTTC	CASSSDPDSSYEQYF
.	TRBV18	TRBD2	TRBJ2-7	TGTGCCAGCTCACCAAGGGTAGCGGGAGGGCCCACCTACGAGCAGTACTTC	CASSPRVAGGPTYEQYF
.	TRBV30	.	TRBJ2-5	TGTGCCTGGAGTAGACTGAGCCAAGAGACCCAGTACTTC	CAWSRLSQETQYF
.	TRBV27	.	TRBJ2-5	TGTGCCAGCAGACCAATCGGACAGTTCCAAGAGACCCAGTACTTC	CASRPIGQFQETQYF
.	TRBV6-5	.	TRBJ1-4	TGTGCCAGCAGTTACTCAGGGGGGGCAGGTAATGAAAAACTGTTTTTT	CASSYSGGAGNEKLFF
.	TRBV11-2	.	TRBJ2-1	TGTGCCAGCAGCTTAGGGGGATCCCGGGGCAATGAGCAGTTCTTC	CASSLGGSRGNEQFF
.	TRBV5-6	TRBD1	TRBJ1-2	TGTGCCAGCAGCACGGGACAGGGGGACGAGGGCCACACCTTC	CASSTGQGDEGHTF
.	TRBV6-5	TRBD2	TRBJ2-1	TGTGCCAGCAGTTCTTTAGCGGGAGTTGTTGCCAATGAGCAGTTCTTC	CASSSLAGVVANEQFF
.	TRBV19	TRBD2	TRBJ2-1	TGTGCCACCGGAGCGGGAGGTTCCAATGAGCAGTTCTTC	CATGAGGSNEQFF
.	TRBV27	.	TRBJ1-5	TGTGCCAGCAGTTTATGGGGCAGGGTAAATCAGCCCCAGCATTTT	CASSLWGRVNQPQHF
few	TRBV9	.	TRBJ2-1	TGTGCCAGCAGCGCGACACCCTACAATGAGCAGTTCTTC	CASSATPYNEQFF
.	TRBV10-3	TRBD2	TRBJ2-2	TGTGCCATCTCCGTTCTAGCGGGGAACACCGGGGAGCTGTTTTTT	CAISVLAGNTGELFF
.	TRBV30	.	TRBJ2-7	TGTGCCTGGAGTGATGAGCCCGAGCAGTACTTC	CAWSDEPEQYF
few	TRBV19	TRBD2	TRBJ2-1	TGTGCCAGTAGTTGGGGGGGTAATGAGCAGTTCTTC	CASSWGGNEQFF
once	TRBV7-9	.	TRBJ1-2	TGTGCCAGCAGCTCGGGTTGGGACTATATCTATGGCTACACCTTC	CASSSGWDYIYGYTF
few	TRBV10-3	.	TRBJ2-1	TGTGCTAGCAATGAAAGGTCCAATGAGCAGTTCTTC	CASNERSNEQFF
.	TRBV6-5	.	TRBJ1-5	TGTGCCAGCAGTTATGCGGGCCCAGGTCAGCCCCAGCATTTT	CASSYAGPGQPQHF
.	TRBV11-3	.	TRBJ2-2	TGTGCCAGCAGCTTCGGGGGTGAAGCCGGGGAGCTGTTTTTT	CASSFGGEAGELFF
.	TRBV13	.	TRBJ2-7	TGTGCCAGCAGCTTAGACAGGGCCTACGAGCAGTACTTC	CASSLDRAYEQYF
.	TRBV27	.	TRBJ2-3	TGTGCCAGCAGCCCTAGCACAGATACGCAGTATTTT	CASSPSTDTQYF
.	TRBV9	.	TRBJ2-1	TGTGCCAGCAGTCGTGCGTGGGAGGCCTACAATGAGCAGTTCTTC	CASSRAWEAYNEQFF
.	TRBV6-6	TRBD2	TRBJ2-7	TGTGCCAGCAGGAGGGACGGGACTAGCGGGACCTACGAGCAGTACTTC	CASRRDGTSGTYEQYF
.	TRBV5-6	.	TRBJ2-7	TGTGCCAGCAGCCGTAAAATAGCAGCTAGCTCCTACGAGCAGTACTTC	CASSRKIAASSYEQYF
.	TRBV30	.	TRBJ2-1	TGTGCCTGGGGGTCAGAACAGTTCAATGAGCAGTTCTTC	CAWGSEQFNEQFF
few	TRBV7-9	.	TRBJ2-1	TGTGCCAGCATTTGGGGAGTGACCAGACCAAATGAGCAGTTCTTC	CASIWGVTRPNEQFF
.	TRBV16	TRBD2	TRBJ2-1	TGTGCCAGCAGCCGCGGACTAGCGGGTGGTAATGAGCAGTTCTTC	CASSRGLAGGNEQFF
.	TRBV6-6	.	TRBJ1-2	TGTGCCAGCAGTCCGACAGGTACCTCTAACTATGGCTACACCTTC	CASSPTGTSNYGYTF
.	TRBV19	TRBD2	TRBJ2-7	TGTGCCAGTAGTAGCGGGGGTAGCTCCTACGAGCAGTACTTC	CASSSGGSSYEQYF
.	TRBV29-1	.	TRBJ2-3	TGCAGCGTTGAGGGCCCTACTACAGATACGCAGTATTTT	CSVEGPTTDTQYF
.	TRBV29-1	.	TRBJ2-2	TGCAGCGTTGTGGGGGCGGCGAACACCGGGGAGCTGTTTTTT	CSVVGAANTGELFF